This entry describes one T cell receptor beta chain. The antigen is not known. The sample belongs to a study of Ad26.COV2.S vaccination and SARS-CoV-2 variants. Notes on the study in general: Comparable non-spike TCR breadth was observed in vaccine and placebo recipients. Considerable breadth of spike-specific CD8+ and CD4+ T cell responses has reportedly been documented following vaccination.

Sequencing used immunoSEQ multiplex PCR; TCRdb keeps in-frame clones, though not all of them. The data show some 340,000 clones, roughly 84% seen once. CDR1 SGHDT and CDR2 YYEEEE come from the germline V gene. J was trimmed by 0 bases and V by 4 bases; bases with no gene match: 5. The CDR3 length is 15 residues. Treatment reported: some 20 received Ad26.COV2.S at low or high dose, single or two shots; 5 received placebo; per-sample allocation not given. Sampling occurred on day 63 after the first vaccine or placebo injection. The sample came from a Boston adult aged 18-55 years. The sequenced sample was peripheral blood, obtained in a trial of Ad26.COV2.S vaccine versus placebo. The V call is TRBV5-6, the J call TRBJ2-3; 7 nucleotides agree with TRBD1. The clonotype was recovered from a person between 18 and 60 years old who received the Ad26.COV2.S COVID-19 vaccine or a placebo. CDR3 coding DNA: TGTGCCAGCAGCCCGGACAGGACTAGCACAGATACGCAGTATTTT. Translated, it gives CASSPDRTSTDTQYF. Together with reference TRBV5-6 and TRBJ2-3, the CDR3 gives the full variable domain: DAGVTQSPTHLIKTRGQQVTLRCSPKSGHDTVSWYQQALGQGPQFIFQYYEEEERQRGNFPDRFSGHQFPNYSSELNVNALLLGDSALYLCASSPDRTSTDTQYFGPGTRLTVL.